This T cell receptor beta chain was documented in a study of cytomegalovirus exposure and HLA in healthy donors. The PCR employed 60 Vbeta primers together with 13 Jbeta primers. Profiling relied on immunoSEQ multiplex PCR, and the TCRdb table lists in-frame clones only, not all of them. The data show about 170,000 clones, with roughly 80% seen just once and roughly 1.9% held by the top ten. The sample holds a few counts of this clone. The CDR3 sequence is 15 residues long. V was clipped by 0 bases and J by 4 bases; unmatched bases: 6. CDR1 is SGHNT, CDR2 YYREEE, per germline (reference sequence). The chain combines TRBV5-4 with TRBJ1-1, with 7 bases that match TRBD1. The sequence came from a female donor in good health and CMV-seronegative. The sample taken for sequencing was PBMCs. The CDR3 sequence is CASSLGGGGITEAFF. In nucleotides, the CDR3 is TGTGCCAGCAGCTTGGGTGGAGGGGGCATCACTGAAGCTTTCTTT.